The 30 T cell receptor beta chains in this list originate from one sample, sequenced in a study of T-cell reconstitution after alpha-beta-depleted transplantation in children. Unique molecular identifiers were incorporated when the TCRbeta library was constructed. TCRdb ran MiXCR on the PCR reads and lists one entry per CDR3 protein. The sample holds 500,000 or so distinct CDR3 sequences, about 31% seen once. The material sequenced was PBMCs from the stem cell graft donor, taken from the stem cell graft. These receptors came from a human donor who donated a stem cell graft to a child with aplastic anemia.

This clonotype was observed a few times. This chain links TRBV29-1 with TRBJ2-2; 8 nucleotides line up with TRBD2. Losses at the gene ends were 5 bases for V and 1 base for J; bases not matched to a gene: 3. The CDR3 is 14 residues long. The germline V gene has CDR1 SQVTM and CDR2 ANQGSEA. DNA of the CDR3: TGCAGCGTTTCTAGCGGGTTGAACACCGGGGAGCTGTTTTTT. Encoded protein: CSVSSGLNTGELFF.

This clonotype was seen more than once but under ten times. V and J are TRBV12-3 or TRBV12-4 and TRBJ1-5, with unresolved D. V shed 1 base and J shed 8 bases, with 15 bases lying between them. The CDR3 has 15 amino acids. The CDR3 DNA is TGTGCCAGCAGTTTAGGAACCGCGGGGTTAGAGCCCCAGCATTTT. Translating gives CASSLGTAGLEPQHF.

This clonotype was found a few times. The V call is TRBV7-2, the J call TRBJ2-7; D uncertain. This CDR3 region has 11 residues. Germline loops: CDR1 SGHTA, CDR2 FQGNSA. Trimming pared 3 bases from V and 7 bases from J, leaving 7 bases between. The CDR3 spells CASSFLGEQYF. The CDR3 DNA sequence: TGTGCCAGCAGCTTCTTGGGAGAGCAGTACTTC.

Turning to this clonotype: Relative to the germline gene, one junction end is altered; a read error may explain this. The gene calls are TRBV5-4 and TRBJ2-1; the match to TRBD2 covers 12 bases. Germline V gene lookup returns CDR1 SGHNT and CDR2 YYREEE (reference sequence). This CDR3 is built from 15 residues. The DNA of the CDR3 is TGTGCCAGCAGCCTTGGACTAGCGGGGCACAATAAGCAGTTCTTC. Translated: CASSLGLAGHNKQFF. Combining the CDR3 with reference TRBV5-4 and TRBJ2-1 gives the whole variable domain ETGVTQSPTHLIKTRGQQVTLRCSSQSGHNTVSWYQQALGQGPQFIFQYYREEENGRGNFPPRFSGLQFPNYSSELNVNALELDDSALYLCASSLGLAGHNKQFFGPGTRLTVL.

CDR3 DNA: TGTGCCAGCAGCTTAACTAGGCTCCCCAATGAGCAGTTCTTC. Its translation: CASSLTRLPNEQFF. This sequence joins TRBV11-1 and TRBJ2-1, with a weak D call TRBD2 (5 bases). V gave up 2 bases and J gave up 6 bases, with 11 bases separating them. The CDR3 spans 14 residues. The germline V gene encodes CDR1 SGHAT and CDR2 FQDESV (reference sequence). Using reference TRBV11-1 and TRBJ2-1 for the parts outside the CDR3, the full variable domain is EAEVAQSPRYKITEKSQAVAFWCDPISGHATLYWYRQILGQGPELLVQFQDESVVDDSQLPKDRFSAERLKGVDSTLKIQPAELGDSAMYLCASSLTRLPNEQFFGPGTRLTVL.

The gene calls are TRBV29-1 and TRBJ1-5; D is possibly TRBD1 (5 bases). The germline V gene has CDR1 SQVTM and CDR2 ANQGSEA. Trimming left V 4 bases short and J 4 bases short, with 14 bases between. The CDR3 covers 14 residues. The CDR3 is CSVVYLEGNQPQHF. In DNA, the CDR3 is TGCAGCGTTGTGTATCTTGAGGGGAATCAGCCCCAGCATTTT.

The genes are TRBV5-1 and TRBJ2-2; 10 nucleotides line up with TRBD2. The junction had 12 bases not matched to a gene; V was cut back by 5 bases and J by 5 bases. Germline-derived CDR1 and CDR2 are SGHRS and YFSETQ. CDR3 length equals 17 residues. The CDR3, as DNA: TGCGCCAGCAGTTCCACCAGCGGGAGGGCCTCGACCGGGGAGCTGTTTTTT. Encoded protein: CASSSTSGRASTGELFF.

V usage is TRBV10-3 and J usage is TRBJ2-1; perhaps TRBD2 as D (5 bases). The CDR3 extends over 15 amino acids. CDR1 is ENHRY and CDR2 is SYGVKD in the germline V gene. The germline V and J ends were trimmed by 1 base and 6 bases, with 13 bases remaining between them. The CDR3 bases are TGTGCCATCAGTGAGTTCGTTAGCGAGGGCAATGAGCAGTTCTTC. Its protein product is CAISEFVSEGNEQFF.

This rearrangement joins TRBV11-1 to TRBJ2-2; a weak D match, TRBD1 (6 bases). The CDR3 runs 16 residues. Trimming left V 2 bases short and J 2 bases short, with 12 bases between. Per germline, CDR1 SGHAT and CDR2 FQDESV (reference sequence). CDR3 coding DNA: TGTGCCAGCAGCTTACCCGGGACAATAAACACCGGGGAGCTGTTTTTT. It translates to CASSLPGTINTGELFF.

The gene calls are TRBV12-3 or TRBV12-4 and TRBJ2-4, with TRBD2 matching over 11 bases. V lost 6 bases and J lost 4; bases outside the gene matches: 8. The CDR3 runs to 16 residues. Here the CDR3 reads CASSNSGRGSKNIQYF. In DNA form, the CDR3 reads TGTGCCAGCAGCAATAGCGGGAGGGGGAGTAAAAACATTCAGTACTTC.

J is TRBJ2-1 and V is TRBV5-1; 7 nucleotides align to TRBD1. The germline V gene encodes CDR1 SGHRS and CDR2 YFSETQ. The CDR3 spans 13 residues. Germline trimming cut 0 bases from V and 8 bases from J; bases unmatched to any gene: 2. This CDR3 is CASSLVRGHEQFF. The CDR3 DNA sequence: TGCGCCAGCAGCTTGGTAAGGGGGCATGAGCAGTTCTTC.

The chain uses TRBV5-1 and TRBJ2-3; the D gene is possibly TRBD1 (6 bases). This CDR3 is built from 14 residues. V lost 4 bases and J 2 bases, leaving 11 bases between the germline ends. Germline V CDR1 and CDR2: SGHRS, YFSETQ. The CDR3 is CASSPQGPTDTQYF. As DNA, the CDR3 is TGCGCCAGCAGCCCTCAGGGGCCCACAGATACGCAGTATTTT.

V gene TRBV6-1 combines with J gene TRBJ2-1; 11 nucleotides match TRBD2. The germline V gene has CDR1 MNHNS and CDR2 SASEGT. This CDR3 region has 15 residues. The J segment lost 4 bases and the V segment lost 2 bases, leaving 1 base of the junction unmatched. The CDR3 bases are TGTGCCAGCAGTGAATCTAGCGGGAGGTACAATGAGCAGTTCTTC. It codes for CASSESSGRYNEQFF.

This clonotype turned up a few times. The chain is built from TRBV12-3 or TRBV12-4 and TRBJ2-3, with 7 bases matching TRBD2. The length of the CDR3 is 15 residues. Trimming cost V 8 bases and J 4 bases; bases outside gene matches: 12. The CDR3 reads CASGLRLAMADTQYF. CDR3 coding DNA: TGTGCCAGCGGCCTTAGACTAGCCATGGCAGATACGCAGTATTTT.

This chain uses TRBV12-3 or TRBV12-4 with TRBJ1-2; the D is unclear. V was pared by 6 bases and J by 2 bases, with 10 bases between. This CDR3 spans 13 amino acids. The CDR3 DNA reads as TGTGCCAGCAGGCAACATCTGAACTATGGCTACACCTTC. Protein sequence: CASRQHLNYGYTF.

V usage is TRBV5-1 and J usage is TRBJ2-3; 11 positions agree with TRBD2. Germline V CDR1 and CDR2: SGHRS, YFSETQ. The CDR3 length is 16 residues. Germline trimming cut 0 bases from V and 4 bases from J; bases unmatched to any gene: 4. The CDR3 region has the DNA TGCGCCAGCAGCTTGGATGTAGCGGGAGGGCCAGATACGCAGTATTTT. Amino acids: CASSLDVAGGPDTQYF.

This clonotype was seen only a few times. The rearrangement joins TRBV5-6 to TRBJ2-5, with D unresolved. The CDR3 runs 13 residues. V gave up 0 bases and J gave up 5 bases, with 8 bases separating them. The germline V gene has CDR1 SGHDT and CDR2 YYEEEE. CDR3 sequence reads: CASSLGWSETQYF. The CDR3 DNA reads as TGTGCCAGCAGCTTGGGTTGGTCTGAGACCCAGTACTTC. Full variable domain (rest looked up from reference TRBV5-6 and TRBJ2-5): DAGVTQSPTHLIKTRGQQVTLRCSPKSGHDTVSWYQQALGQGPQFIFQYYEEEERQRGNFPDRFSGHQFPNYSSELNVNALLLGDSALYLCASSLGWSETQYFGPGTRLLVL.

To note about this clonotype: The junction and the germline gene differ at one end; a read error may be behind it. The gene calls are TRBV6-5 and TRBJ1-1, with 8 bases aligning to TRBD1. The V gene's germline CDR1 is MNHEY and CDR2 SVGAGI. The CDR3 length is 15 residues. The CDR3 nucleotides are TGTGCCAGCAGTTACTATCAGGGGGCATTCACTGAATCTTTCTTT. Translation gives CASSYYQGAFTESFF.

V usage is TRBV18 and J usage is TRBJ1-2; TRBD1 matches 10 bases. The CDR3 totals 16 residues. V lost 2 bases to trimming and J lost 6 bases; unmatched junction nucleotides: 9. Germline-derived CDR1 and CDR2 are KGHSH and LQKENI. CDR3: CASSPSRQGARDGYTF. CDR3 DNA: TGTGCCAGCTCACCATCGAGACAGGGGGCGCGGGATGGCTACACCTTC. The full variable domain, its missing parts supplied by reference TRBV18 and TRBJ1-2, is NAGVMQNPRHLVRRRGQEARLRCSPMKGHSHVYWYRQLPEEGLKFMVYLQKENIIDESGMPKERFSAEFPKEGPSILRIQQVVRGDSAAYFCASSPSRQGARDGYTFGSGTRLTVV.

The chain combines TRBV14 with TRBJ1-1; no clear D. Trimming stripped 0 bases from V and 1 base from J, with 15 bases between. This CDR3 has 17 amino acids. Germline CDR1 reads SGHDN; CDR2 reads FVKESK. The CDR3, as DNA: TGTGCCAGCAGCCAAGAAACCGGACGCTTAACGAACACTGAAGCTTTCTTT. Protein: CASSQETGRLTNTEAFF.

The rearrangement joins TRBV18 to TRBJ2-1; 14 bases match TRBD2. The CDR3 is 18 residues long. CDR1 KGHSH and CDR2 LQKENI come from the germline V gene. The junction had 9 bases not matched to a gene; V was cut back by 7 bases and J by 1 base. As DNA, the CDR3 is TGTGCCAGCTTCCCCGAGGGACTAGCGGGAGTATCCTACAATGAGCAGTTCTTC. Amino acids: CASFPEGLAGVSYNEQFF.

This clonotype was counted many times. The chain joins TRBV12-3 or TRBV12-4 to TRBJ1-6; tentatively, D is TRBD1 (5 bases). CDR3 length: 15 residues. Trimming pared 7 bases from V and 9 bases from J, leaving 19 bases between. DNA for the CDR3: TGTGCCAGCACCCTGGGGCAGGGCTTTCGTTCACCCCTCCACTTT. Protein product: CASTLGQGFRSPLHF.

The chain recombines TRBV11-2 with TRBJ1-5; D gene ambiguous. There are 14 residues in the CDR3. Looked up from germline, CDR1 is SGHAT and CDR2 is FQNNGV. The V end was cut by 5 bases, the J end by 5 bases, with 13 bases between. The CDR3 bases are TGTGCCAGCAGCCAGGACCCCATCGATCAGCCCCAGCATTTT. This gives the protein CASSQDPIDQPQHF. Full variable domain (outside the CDR3, taken from reference TRBV11-2 and TRBJ1-5): EAGVAQSPRYKIIEKRQSVAFWCNPISGHATLYWYQQILGQGPKLLIQFQNNGVVDDSQLPKDRFSAERLKGVDSTLKIQPAKLEDSAVYLCASSQDPIDQPQHFGDGTRLSIL.

J is TRBJ2-3 and V is TRBV29-1, with D unclear. In germline, CDR1 is SQVTM, CDR2 ANQGSEA. The CDR3 sequence is 13 residues long. Trimming took off 2 bases at V and 0 bases at J, with 6 bases between the two ends. The CDR3 sequence is CSVEKDSTDTQYF. For the CDR3, the DNA is TGCAGCGTTGAAAAGGATAGCACAGATACGCAGTATTTT.

This chain links TRBV7-2 with TRBJ1-2; 7 nucleotides line up with TRBD1. The CDR3 loop spans 14 amino acids. The germline CDR1 and CDR2 sequences are SGHTA and FQGNSA. V was pared by 2 bases and J by 3 bases, with 3 bases of the junction left unmatched. The CDR3 coding sequence is TGTGCCAGCAGCTTATTCGGGACAGACTATGGCTACACCTTC. Protein product: CASSLFGTDYGYTF. Complete variable domain (other parts from reference TRBV7-2 and TRBJ1-2): GAGVSQSPSNKVTEKGKDVELRCDPISGHTALYWYRQSLGQGLEFLIYFQGNSAPDKSGLPSDRFSAERTGGSVSTLTIQRTQQEDSAVYLCASSLFGTDYGYTFGSGTRLTVV.

This clonotype was observed many times. The chain employs TRBV5-1 and TRBJ2-1, with 8 bases lining up with TRBD2. CDR3 length: 15 residues. Trimming at V came to 0 bases and at J to 4 bases, leaving 3 bases not matched to a gene. CDR1 and CDR2 from the germline V gene are SGHRS and YFSETQ. The CDR3 loop is CASSLELAEYNEQFF. The CDR3 DNA reads TGCGCCAGCAGCTTGGAACTAGCGGAATACAATGAGCAGTTCTTC.

The V gene is TRBV4-2, the J gene TRBJ2-5; D may be TRBD1 (5 bases). Germline V gene sequence: CDR1 LGHNA, CDR2 YNFKEQ. The V gene lost 3 bases and the J gene lost 1 base, with 12 bases spanning the gap. This CDR3 is 15 amino acids long. DNA for the CDR3: TGTGCCAGCAGCCAGGGCAGGGCAGGCCAAGAGACCCAGTACTTC. The encoded protein is CASSQGRAGQETQYF.

The rearrangement links TRBV12-3 or TRBV12-4 to TRBJ2-4; D perhaps matches TRBD2 (6 bases). With 5 bases removed from V and 4 bases from J, the gap between germline ends came to 12 bases. The CDR3 spans 14 residues. As DNA, the CDR3 is TGTGCCAGCAGTCCCGGGACTGATAAAAACATTCAGTACTTC. Translation gives CASSPGTDKNIQYF.

The rearrangement links TRBV6-5 to TRBJ1-1; D gene uncertain. The germline V gene encodes CDR1 MNHEY and CDR2 SVGAGI. The CDR3 contains 14 residues. Trimming shortened V by 5 bases and J by 1 base, and 11 bases separated the two germline ends. The CDR3 nucleotides read TGTGCCAGCAGTCTACCTGGTTCGAACACTGAAGCTTTCTTT. It is translated as CASSLPGSNTEAFF.

The CDR3 region is CATSEAGYTF. In DNA form, the CDR3 reads TGTGCCACCAGCGAGGCGGGCTACACCTTC. J is TRBJ1-2 and V is TRBV10-3, with unresolved D. From germline, CDR1 is ENHRY and CDR2 SYGVKD. The CDR3 runs 10 residues. V gave up 10 bases and J gave up 8 bases, with 11 bases separating them.